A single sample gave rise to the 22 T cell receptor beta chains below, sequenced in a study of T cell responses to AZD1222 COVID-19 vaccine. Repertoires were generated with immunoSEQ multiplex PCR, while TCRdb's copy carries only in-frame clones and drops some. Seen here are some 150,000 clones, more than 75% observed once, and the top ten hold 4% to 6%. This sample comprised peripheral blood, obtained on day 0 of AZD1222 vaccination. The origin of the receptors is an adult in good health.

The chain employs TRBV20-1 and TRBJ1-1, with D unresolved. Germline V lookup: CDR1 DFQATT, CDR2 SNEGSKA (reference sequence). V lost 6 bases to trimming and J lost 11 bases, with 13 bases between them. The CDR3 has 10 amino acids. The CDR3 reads CSAPRGSAFF. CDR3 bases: TGCAGTGCGCCGCGGGGTAGCGCTTTCTTT.

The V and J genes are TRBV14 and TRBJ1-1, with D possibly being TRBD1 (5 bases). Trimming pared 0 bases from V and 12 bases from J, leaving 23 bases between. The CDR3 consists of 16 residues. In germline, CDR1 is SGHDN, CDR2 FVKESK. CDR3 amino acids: CASSQDRGSHFNLPFF. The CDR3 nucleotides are TGTGCCAGCAGCCAAGATCGGGGCAGCCACTTCAATCTACCTTTCTTT.

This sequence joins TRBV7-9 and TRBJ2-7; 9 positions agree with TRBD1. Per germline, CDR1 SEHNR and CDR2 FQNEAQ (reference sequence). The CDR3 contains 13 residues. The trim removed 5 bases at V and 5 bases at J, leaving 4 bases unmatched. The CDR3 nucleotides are TGTGCCAGCAGCACCGGACAGGGGCACGAGCAGTACTTC. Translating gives CASSTGQGHEQYF.

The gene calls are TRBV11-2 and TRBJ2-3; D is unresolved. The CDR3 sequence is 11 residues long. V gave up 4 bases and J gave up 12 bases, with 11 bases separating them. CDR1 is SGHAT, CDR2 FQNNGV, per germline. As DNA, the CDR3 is TGTGCCAGCAGCTATGCGGAGACACAGTATTTT. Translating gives CASSYAETQYF.

The CDR3 loop is CASSLSRGSDTQYF. In DNA, the CDR3 is TGTGCCAGCAGCTTATCTCGGGGCTCGGATACGCAGTATTTT. The rearrangement joins TRBV11-2 to TRBJ2-3; the D gene could be TRBD1 or TRBD2 (5 bases each). The ends were cut back, 2 bases at V and 6 bases at J, with 12 bases in the middle. Germline CDR1 SGHAT, CDR2 FQNNGV. The CDR3 totals 14 residues.

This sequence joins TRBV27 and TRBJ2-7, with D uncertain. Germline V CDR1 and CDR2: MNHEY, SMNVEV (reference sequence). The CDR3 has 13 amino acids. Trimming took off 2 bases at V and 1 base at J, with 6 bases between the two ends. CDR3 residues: CASSLIGSYEQYF. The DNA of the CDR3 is TGTGCCAGCAGTTTAATAGGGTCCTACGAGCAGTACTTC.

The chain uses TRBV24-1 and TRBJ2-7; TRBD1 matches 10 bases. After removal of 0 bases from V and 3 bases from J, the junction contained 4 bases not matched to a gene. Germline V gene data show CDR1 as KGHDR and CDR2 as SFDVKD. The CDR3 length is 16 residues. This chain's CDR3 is CATSDLGGQGIYEQYF. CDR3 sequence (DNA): TGTGCCACCAGTGATTTGGGGGGACAGGGGATCTACGAGCAGTACTTC.

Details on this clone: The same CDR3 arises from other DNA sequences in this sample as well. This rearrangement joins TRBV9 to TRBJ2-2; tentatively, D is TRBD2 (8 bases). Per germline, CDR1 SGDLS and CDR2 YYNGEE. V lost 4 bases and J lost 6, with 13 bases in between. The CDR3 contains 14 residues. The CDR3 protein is CASSPGGGPGELFF. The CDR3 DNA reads TGTGCCAGCAGCCCGGGAGGGGGCCCCGGGGAGCTGTTTTTT.

The DNA of the CDR3 is TGTGCCAGCAGTCCCCGCAGGAATGAGCAGTTCTTC. Translated: CASSPRRNEQFF. The rearrangement joins TRBV6-5 to TRBJ2-1, with no clear D. V dropped 5 bases and J dropped 7 bases, with 9 bases sitting between them. Per germline, CDR1 MNHEY and CDR2 SVGAGI. The CDR3 is 12 residues long.

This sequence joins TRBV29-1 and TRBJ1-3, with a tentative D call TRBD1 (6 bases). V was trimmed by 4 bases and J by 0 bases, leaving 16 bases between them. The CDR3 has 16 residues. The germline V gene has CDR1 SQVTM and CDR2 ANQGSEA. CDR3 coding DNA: TGCAGCGTTGGTGGTCAGACAGGTCCCTCTGGAAACACCATATATTTT. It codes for CSVGGQTGPSGNTIYF.

The CDR3 is CASSLSGGVTEAFF. The CDR3 coding sequence is TGTGCCAGCAGTTTATCGGGGGGGGTCACTGAAGCTTTCTTT. This sequence joins TRBV27 and TRBJ1-1, with D perhaps matching TRBD1 (5 bases). The V and J ends lost 0 bases and 4 bases respectively, with 9 bases between them. Germline V gene lookup returns CDR1 MNHEY and CDR2 SMNVEV (reference sequence). The CDR3 covers 14 residues.

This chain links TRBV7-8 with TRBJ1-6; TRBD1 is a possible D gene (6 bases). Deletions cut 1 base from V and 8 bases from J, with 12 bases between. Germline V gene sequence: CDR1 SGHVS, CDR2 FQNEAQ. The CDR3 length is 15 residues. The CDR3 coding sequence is TGTGCCAGCAGCTTAGGGCGGGGGGCCGATTCACCCCTCCACTTT. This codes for CASSLGRGADSPLHF.

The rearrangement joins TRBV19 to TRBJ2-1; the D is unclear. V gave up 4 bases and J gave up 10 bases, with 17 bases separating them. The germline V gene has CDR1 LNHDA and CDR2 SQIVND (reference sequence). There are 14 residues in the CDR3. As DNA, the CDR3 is TGTGCCAGTAGTAGTTCAGGTTTCGTCGGGGAGCAGTTCTTC. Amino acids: CASSSSGFVGEQFF.

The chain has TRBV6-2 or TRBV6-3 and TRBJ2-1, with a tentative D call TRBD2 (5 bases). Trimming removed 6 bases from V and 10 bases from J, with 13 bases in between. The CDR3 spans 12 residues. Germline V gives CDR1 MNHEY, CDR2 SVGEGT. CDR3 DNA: TGTGCCAGCAGCCTCGGAGGCAGCGAGCAGTTCTTC. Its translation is CASSLGGSEQFF.

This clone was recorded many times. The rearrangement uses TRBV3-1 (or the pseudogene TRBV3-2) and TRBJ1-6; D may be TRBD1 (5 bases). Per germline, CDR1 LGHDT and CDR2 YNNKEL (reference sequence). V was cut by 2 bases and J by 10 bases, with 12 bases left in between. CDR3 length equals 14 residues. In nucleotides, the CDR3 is TGTGCCAGCAGCCAAAGGGGCAGGGAATCACCCCTCCACTTT. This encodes CASSQRGRESPLHF.

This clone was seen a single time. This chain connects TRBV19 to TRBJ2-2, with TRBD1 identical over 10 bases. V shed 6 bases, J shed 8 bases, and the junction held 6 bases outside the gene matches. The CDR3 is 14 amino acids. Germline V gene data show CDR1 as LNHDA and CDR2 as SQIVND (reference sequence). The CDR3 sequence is CASRGTGVAGELFF. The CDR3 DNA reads TGTGCCAGTAGAGGGACAGGGGTGGCGGGGGAGCTGTTTTTT. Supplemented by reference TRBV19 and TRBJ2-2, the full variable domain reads DGGITQSPKYLFRKEGQNVTLSCEQNLNHDAMYWYRQDPGQGLRLIYYSQIVNDFQKGDIAEGYSVSREKKESFPLTVTSAQKNPTAFYLCASRGTGVAGELFFGEGSRLTVL.

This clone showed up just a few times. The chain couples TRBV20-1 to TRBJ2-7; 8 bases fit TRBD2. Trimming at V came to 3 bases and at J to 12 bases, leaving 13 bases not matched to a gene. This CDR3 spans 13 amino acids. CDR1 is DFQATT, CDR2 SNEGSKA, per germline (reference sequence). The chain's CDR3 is CSASSSGSRPRYF. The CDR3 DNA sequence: TGCAGTGCTAGTTCTAGCGGGTCCCGTCCCCGGTACTTC.

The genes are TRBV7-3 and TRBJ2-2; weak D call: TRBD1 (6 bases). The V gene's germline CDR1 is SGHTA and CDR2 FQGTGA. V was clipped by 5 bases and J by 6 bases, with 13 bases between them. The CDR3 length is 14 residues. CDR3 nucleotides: TGTGCCAGCAGCACCGGCAGGGGAGCCGGGGAGCTGTTTTTT. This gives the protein CASSTGRGAGELFF.

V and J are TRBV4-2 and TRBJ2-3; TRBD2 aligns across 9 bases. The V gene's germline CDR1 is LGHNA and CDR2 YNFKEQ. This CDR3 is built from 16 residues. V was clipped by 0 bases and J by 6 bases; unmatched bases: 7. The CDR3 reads CASSQERAGGPDTQYF. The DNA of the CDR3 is TGTGCCAGCAGCCAAGAACGGGCGGGGGGGCCCGATACGCAGTATTTT.

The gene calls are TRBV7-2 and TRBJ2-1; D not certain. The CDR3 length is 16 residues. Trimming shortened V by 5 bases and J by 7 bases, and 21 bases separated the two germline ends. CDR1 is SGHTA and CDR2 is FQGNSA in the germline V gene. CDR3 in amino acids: CASSPLPSPGYNEQFF. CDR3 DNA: TGTGCCAGCAGCCCCCTACCGAGTCCTGGGTATAATGAGCAGTTCTTC.

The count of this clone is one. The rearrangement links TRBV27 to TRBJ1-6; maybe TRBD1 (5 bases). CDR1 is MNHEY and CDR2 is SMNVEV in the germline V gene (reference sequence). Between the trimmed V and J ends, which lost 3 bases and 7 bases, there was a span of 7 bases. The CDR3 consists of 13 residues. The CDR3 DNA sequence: TGTGCCAGCAGTTTCTCAGGGAATTCACCCCTCCACTTT. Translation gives CASSFSGNSPLHF.

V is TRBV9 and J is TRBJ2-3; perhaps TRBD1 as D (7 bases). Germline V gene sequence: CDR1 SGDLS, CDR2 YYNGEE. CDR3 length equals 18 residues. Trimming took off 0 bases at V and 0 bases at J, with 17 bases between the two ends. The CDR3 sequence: CASSVASSAGQSTDTQYF. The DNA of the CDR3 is TGTGCCAGCAGCGTAGCTTCGTCGGCGGGACAGAGCACAGATACGCAGTATTTT.